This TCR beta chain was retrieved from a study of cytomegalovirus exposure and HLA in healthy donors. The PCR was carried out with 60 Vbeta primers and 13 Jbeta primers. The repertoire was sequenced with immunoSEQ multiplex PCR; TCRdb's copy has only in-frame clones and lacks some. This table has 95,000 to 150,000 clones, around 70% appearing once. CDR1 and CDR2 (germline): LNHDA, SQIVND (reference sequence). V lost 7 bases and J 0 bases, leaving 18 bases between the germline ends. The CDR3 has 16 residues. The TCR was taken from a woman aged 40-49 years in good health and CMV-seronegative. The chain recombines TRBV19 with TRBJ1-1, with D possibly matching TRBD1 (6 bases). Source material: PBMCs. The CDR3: CASTGATNNMNTEAFF. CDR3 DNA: TGTGCCAGTACAGGGGCAACCAATAATATGAACACTGAAGCTTTCTTT. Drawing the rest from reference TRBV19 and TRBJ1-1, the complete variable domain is DGGITQSPKYLFRKEGQNVTLSCEQNLNHDAMYWYRQDPGQGLRLIYYSQIVNDFQKGDIAEGYSVSREKKESFPLTVTSAQKNPTAFYLCASTGATNNMNTEAFFGQGTRLTVV.